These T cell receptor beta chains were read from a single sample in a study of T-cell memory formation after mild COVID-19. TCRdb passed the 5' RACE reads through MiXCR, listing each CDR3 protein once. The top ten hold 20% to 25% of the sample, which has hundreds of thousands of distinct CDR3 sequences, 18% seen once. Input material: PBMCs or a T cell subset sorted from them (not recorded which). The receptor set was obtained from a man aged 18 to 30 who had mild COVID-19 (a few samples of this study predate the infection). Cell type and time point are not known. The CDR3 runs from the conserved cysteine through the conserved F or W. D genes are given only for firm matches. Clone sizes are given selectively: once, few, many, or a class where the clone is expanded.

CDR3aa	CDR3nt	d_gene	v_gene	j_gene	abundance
CASSLGVTSDTDTQYF	TGCGCCAGCAGCTTGGGAGTAACCTCCGACACAGATACGCAGTATTTT	-	TRBV5-1	TRBJ2-3	-
CSAAEPGQGLYEQYF	TGCAGTGCTGCCGAGCCGGGACAGGGGCTTTACGAGCAGTACTTC	TRBD1	TRBV20-1	TRBJ2-7	few
CSATILAGSSYEQYF	TGCAGTGCTACCATTCTAGCGGGGAGCTCCTACGAGCAGTACTTC	TRBD2	TRBV20-1	TRBJ2-7	few
CASSQGLAGTDTQYF	TGTGCCAGCAGCCAGGGACTAGCGGGGACAGATACGCAGTATTTT	TRBD2	TRBV5-4	TRBJ2-3	few
CSASAQGSGNTIYF	TGCAGTGCTAGTGCGCAGGGGTCTGGAAACACCATATATTTT	-	TRBV20-1	TRBJ1-3	few
CASSLSGYNEQFF	TGTGCCAGCAGCTTGTCAGGGTACAATGAGCAGTTCTTC	-	TRBV7-9	TRBJ2-1	many
CASSPWRAHTDTQYF	TGTGCCAGCAGCCCATGGAGAGCGCACACAGATACGCAGTATTTT	-	TRBV3-1	TRBJ2-3	-
CASSWVSGTGAGETQYF	TGTGCCAGCAGCTGGGTCTCCGGGACAGGGGCGGGGGAGACCCAGTACTTC	TRBD1	TRBV5-5	TRBJ2-5	few
CASTPSRRAGELFF	TGTGCCAGCACCCCGAGCAGGAGGGCCGGGGAGCTGTTTTTT	-	TRBV12-3/TRBV12-4	TRBJ2-2	many
CASSRPGTSGGRNEQFF	TGTGCCAGCAGTCGTCCCGGGACTAGCGGGGGAAGGAATGAGCAGTTCTTC	TRBD2	TRBV12-3/TRBV12-4	TRBJ2-1	few
CAWSVRGRELFF	TGTGCCTGGAGTGTACGGGGAAGGGAGCTGTTTTTT	-	TRBV30	TRBJ2-2	few
CASSLTGRGPAFF	TGTGCCAGCAGCTTAACCGGCAGGGGCCCCGCTTTCTTT	-	TRBV7-3	TRBJ1-1	few